The next 5 T cell receptor beta chains were all read from a single sample in a study of CD8+ T cells in alopecia areata. The sample's treatment: oral pan-JAK inhibitor, 5-10 mg twice daily. Extracted RNA was reverse transcribed, and the resulting cDNA served as sequencing template. TCRdb's table, derived via immunoSEQ multiplex PCR, lists solely in-frame clones and lacks some. The profile shows 130,000 to 150,000 clones, 82% of them singletons. The sequencing used CD8+ T cells sorted from blood, collected at week 4, from a patient treated with tofacitinib. The receptors here all came from a human donor with alopecia areata.

This chain links TRBV11-3 with TRBJ2-7; TRBD2 is a possible D gene (5 bases). Trimming took 5 bases from V and 4 from J, leaving 9 bases between them. CDR1 is SGHNT, CDR2 YENEEA, per germline. This CDR3 has 12 residues. The CDR3 loop reads CASSLAYYEQYF. Written as DNA, the CDR3 is TGTGCCAGCAGCCTAGCCTATTACGAGCAGTACTTC.

J is TRBJ2-3 and V is TRBV10-2; TRBD1 matches at 11 bases. Germline V lookup: CDR1 WSHSY, CDR2 SAAADI. CDR3 length: 18 residues. After removal of 4 bases from V and 1 base from J, the junction contained 10 bases not matched to a gene. CDR3 bases: TGCGCCAGCAGTGGAGTACGGACAGGGGGCAAGGGCACAGATACGCAGTATTTT. It translates to CASSGVRTGGKGTDTQYF.

In this sample, this clone turned up once. The chain couples TRBV18 to TRBJ2-1, with 9 bases lining up with TRBD2. Germline V gives CDR1 KGHSH, CDR2 LQKENI. The CDR3 length is 15 residues. V lost 3 bases and J lost 5; bases outside the gene matches: 5. The DNA for the CDR3 is TGTGCCAGCTCACCGAGCGGGGGGTTCAACAATGAGCAGTTCTTC. It codes for CASSPSGGFNNEQFF. The full variable domain, rest sourced from reference TRBV18 and TRBJ2-1, is NAGVMQNPRHLVRRRGQEARLRCSPMKGHSHVYWYRQLPEEGLKFMVYLQKENIIDESGMPKERFSAEFPKEGPSILRIQQVVRGDSAAYFCASSPSGGFNNEQFFGPGTRLTVL.

This chain connects TRBV7-8 to TRBJ2-7; D is undetermined. The germline V and J ends were trimmed by 1 base and 6 bases, with 13 bases remaining between them. This CDR3 has 14 amino acids. The germline V gene encodes CDR1 SGHVS and CDR2 FQNEAQ. CDR3 DNA sequence: TGTGCCAGCAGCTTAGAAGGGTTTGGTCGCGAGCAGTACTTC. Translating gives CASSLEGFGREQYF.

V is TRBV4-1 and J is TRBJ2-7; no clear D. The length of the CDR3 is 13 residues. Trimming removed 2 bases at V and 3 bases at J, with 8 bases between. CDR1 is MGHRA, CDR2 YSYEKL, per germline. The CDR3 is CASSQSPIYEQYF. The CDR3 DNA reads as TGCGCCAGCAGCCAAAGCCCGATCTACGAGCAGTACTTC.